This is a list of T cell receptor beta chains from one sample in a study of somatic mutations in cytotoxic T cells in rheumatoid arthritis. Measured with immunoSEQ multiplex PCR; TCRdb has only the in-frame clones, and not every one. This table has approximately 4,200 clones, around 89% appearing once. The sample taken for sequencing was CD8+ T cells sorted from blood. The source of these receptors is a woman aged 65 to 85 with rheumatoid arthritis. Both conserved end residues are part of each CDR3. A D gene is named only where the DNA matches it firmly. Clone size, where shown, is once, few, many, or a class for clones that have expanded.

d_call clone_size j_call v_call cdr3_aa cdr3_nt
. . TRBJ1-4 TRBV2 CASSLGEATNEKLFF TGTGCCAGCAGTCTTGGGGAGGCAACTAATGAAAAACTGTTTTTT
TRBD1 . TRBJ1-4 TRBV5-6 CASSWGDSYEKLFF TGTGCCAGCAGCTGGGGGGACAGTTATGAAAAACTGTTTTTT
. . TRBJ2-7 TRBV6-1 CASSLNGVSSYEQYF TGTGCCAGCAGTCTCAACGGTGTTAGCTCCTACGAGCAGTACTTC
. . TRBJ1-3 TRBV10-3 CAIRRVGGNTIYF TGTGCCATCCGGCGGGTGGGTGGAAACACCATATATTTT
. . TRBJ2-3 TRBV6-4 CASSGTVTDTQYF TGTGCCAGCAGTGGGACAGTCACAGATACGCAGTATTTT
TRBD1 . TRBJ2-7 TRBV7-6 CASSLIQGDEQYF TGTGCCAGCAGCTTGATACAGGGGGACGAGCAGTACTTC
. . TRBJ1-2 TRBV5-6 CASSPYLDRANYGYTF TGTGCCAGCAGCCCCTACCTGGACAGAGCTAACTATGGCTACACCTTC
. few TRBJ1-1 TRBV14 CASNQGHLSPEAFF TGTGCCAGCAACCAGGGACATTTAAGCCCGGAAGCTTTCTTT
. . TRBJ1-4 TRBV29-1 CSVVKMTGPGEKLFF TGCAGCGTTGTAAAAATGACAGGCCCGGGGGAAAAACTGTTTTTT
TRBD2 . TRBJ2-3 TRBV7-3 CASSLTGGAGDTQYF TGTGCCAGCAGCTTAACCGGGGGGGCAGGCGATACGCAGTATTTT
TRBD2 . TRBJ2-1 TRBV5-1 CASSLWGGFMDEQFF TGCGCCAGCAGCTTGTGGGGGGGTTTTATGGATGAGCAGTTCTTC
TRBD1 . TRBJ1-2 TRBV27 CASSSGQGEVYGYTF TGTGCCAGCAGTTCCGGACAGGGGGAGGTCTATGGCTACACCTTC
. . TRBJ1-4 TRBV2 CASSEVWAPYEKLFF TGTGCCAGCAGTGAAGTATGGGCCCCATATGAAAAACTGTTTTTT
. . TRBJ2-7 TRBV19 CASSPGNEQYF TGTGCCAGTAGTCCAGGGAACGAGCAGTACTTC
TRBD1 large TRBJ2-7 TRBV25-1 CASRDRARYEQYF TGTGCCAGCAGAGACAGGGCTCGCTACGAGCAGTACTTC
. . TRBJ2-3 TRBV6-5 CASSRSVRTDTQYF TGTGCCAGCAGCCGTAGCGTCCGCACAGATACGCAGTATTTT
TRBD2 . TRBJ2-5 TRBV12-5 CASGFSPTGGMETQYF TGTGCTAGTGGTTTCTCCCCCACGGGGGGAATGGAGACCCAGTACTTC
. . TRBJ2-1 TRBV19 CASSSTGDSYNEQFF TGTGCCAGTAGTAGCACAGGTGACTCCTACAATGAGCAGTTCTTC
TRBD2 large TRBJ2-1 TRBV7-3 CASSRTSGSSYNEQFF TGTGCCAGCAGCAGGACTAGCGGGAGTTCCTACAATGAGCAGTTCTTC
TRBD1 once TRBJ2-4 TRBV6-5 CASRDRVYQYF TGTGCCAGCAGGGACAGGGTTTACCAGTACTTC
TRBD1 . TRBJ2-7 TRBV5-1 CASSLEGTGHEQYF TGCGCCAGCAGCTTGGAGGGGACAGGGCACGAGCAGTACTTC
. . TRBJ2-5 TRBV11-2 CASSFKTEPQYF TGTGCCAGCAGCTTTAAAACCGAGCCCCAGTACTTC
TRBD1 . TRBJ2-7 TRBV4-1 CASSQATGQTYEQYF TGCGCCAGCAGCCAGGCTACGGGACAGACCTACGAGCAGTACTTC
TRBD1 . TRBJ1-4 TRBV9 CASGGQGFEKLFF TGTGCCAGCGGGGGACAGGGGTTTGAAAAACTGTTTTTT
TRBD2 . TRBJ2-3 TRBV29-1 CSAFLAGGEDTQYF TGCAGCGCGTTCCTAGCGGGGGGTGAAGATACGCAGTATTTT
TRBD1 . TRBJ1-6 TRBV6-4 CASSDGQENSPLHF TGTGCCAGCAGTGACGGACAGGAAAATTCACCCCTCCACTTT
TRBD2 . TRBJ2-7 TRBV7-9 CASSSGLAGSKYEQYF TGTGCCAGCAGCTCCGGCTTAGCGGGGTCGAAATACGAGCAGTACTTC
. . TRBJ2-5 TRBV7-6 CASSFARGGPTQETQYF TGTGCCAGCAGCTTCGCTCGTGGCGGGCCCACTCAAGAGACTCAGTACTTC
. . TRBJ2-1 TRBV7-3 CASSLGPGSYEQFF TGTGCCAGCAGCTTAGGGCCCGGGAGCTATGAGCAGTTCTTC
TRBD2 . TRBJ2-7 TRBV28 CASSLSGRTYEQYF TGTGCCAGCAGTTTGAGCGGGAGAACCTACGAGCAGTACTTC
. . TRBJ1-2 TRBV19 CASTHVPGGYTF TGTGCCAGTACCCACGTACCCGGTGGCTACACCTTC
TRBD1 . TRBJ2-1 TRBV7-2 CASSFGTGVGNEQFF TGTGCCAGCAGCTTCGGGACAGGGGTGGGCAATGAGCAGTTCTTC